This T cell receptor beta chain was found in a study of shared clonotypes between healthy human individuals. For each subset, genomic DNA was distributed in equal portions over several immunoSEQ plates. Generated by immunoSEQ multiplex PCR, the TCRdb table keeps only in-frame clones and is missing some. The sample has around 1.4 million clones, approximately 98.5% seen once. Concerning this clone itself: Its specificity is not known.

Study-wide results and limits: The study drew on few donors, limiting represented genetic and exposure-history diversity. Clonotype sharing levels among donors were expected to vary with sequencing depth. Rarefaction curves obtained for sorted subsets showed sequencing incomplete despite large depth.

The CDR3 covers 19 residues. Germline V gene lookup returns CDR1 SEHNR and CDR2 FQNEAQ (reference sequence). Germline trimming cut 1 base from V and 5 bases from J; bases unmatched to any gene: 15. The TCR comes from a man aged 25 to 40 in good health. Sequences were obtained from naive CD4+ T cells sorted from blood. The sample's subset: CD45RA+ positively selected. The rearrangement joins TRBV7-9 to TRBJ2-1; 9 bases agree with TRBD2. CDR3 protein: CASSLVPLWREGPHNEQFF. As DNA, the CDR3 is TGTGCCAGCAGCTTAGTTCCCCTGTGGCGGGAGGGCCCCCACAATGAGCAGTTCTTC.